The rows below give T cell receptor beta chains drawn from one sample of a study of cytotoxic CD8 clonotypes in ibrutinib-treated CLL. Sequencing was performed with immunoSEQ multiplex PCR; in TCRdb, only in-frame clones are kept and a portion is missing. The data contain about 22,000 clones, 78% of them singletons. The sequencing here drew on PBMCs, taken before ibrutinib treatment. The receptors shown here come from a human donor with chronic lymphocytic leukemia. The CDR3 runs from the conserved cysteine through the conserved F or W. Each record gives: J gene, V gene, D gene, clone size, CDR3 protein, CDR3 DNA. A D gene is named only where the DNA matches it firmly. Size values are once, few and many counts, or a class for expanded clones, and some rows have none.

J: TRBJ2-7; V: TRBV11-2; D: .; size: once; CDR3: CASSLERGLSYEQYF; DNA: TGTGCCAGCAGCTTAGAACGCGGGCTCTCCTACGAGCAGTACTTC
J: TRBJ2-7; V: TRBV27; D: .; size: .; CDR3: CASSLLRGKDEQYF; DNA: TGTGCCAGCAGTTTACTACGCGGGAAGGACGAGCAGTACTTC
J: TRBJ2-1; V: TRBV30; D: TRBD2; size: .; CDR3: CAWSVIAGSYNEQFF; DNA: TGTGCCTGGAGTGTAATAGCGGGTTCCTACAATGAGCAGTTCTTC
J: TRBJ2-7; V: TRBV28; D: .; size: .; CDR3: CASSLGGLSSYEQYF; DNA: TGTGCCAGCAGTTTAGGGGGGCTATCCTCCTACGAGCAGTACTTC
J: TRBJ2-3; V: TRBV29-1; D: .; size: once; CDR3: CSVPLAGVTDTQYF; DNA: TGCAGCGTCCCCTTGGCCGGAGTTACAGATACGCAGTATTTT
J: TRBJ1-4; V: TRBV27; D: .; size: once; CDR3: CASSLAGQNSEKLFF; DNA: TGTGCCAGCAGTTTGGCCGGACAGAACTCTGAAAAACTGTTTTTT
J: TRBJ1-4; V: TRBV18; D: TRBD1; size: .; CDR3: CASSGSGTGDEKLFF; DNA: TGTGCCAGCTCAGGATCCGGGACAGGGGATGAAAAACTGTTTTTT
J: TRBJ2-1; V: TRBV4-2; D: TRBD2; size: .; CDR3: CASSQDLAGSYNEQFF; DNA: TGTGCCAGCAGCCAAGATCTAGCGGGATCCTACAATGAGCAGTTCTTC
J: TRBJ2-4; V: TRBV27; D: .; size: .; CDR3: CASSLNLANAKNIQYF; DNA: TGTGCCAGCAGTTTAAATTTAGCTAACGCCAAAAACATTCAGTACTTC
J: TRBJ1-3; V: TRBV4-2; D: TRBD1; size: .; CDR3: CASSHEQGSHSGNTIYF; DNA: TGTGCCAGCAGCCATGAACAGGGGTCTCACTCTGGAAACACCATATATTTT
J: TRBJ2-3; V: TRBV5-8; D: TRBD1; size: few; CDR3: CASSLIQGRLEDTQYF; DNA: TGTGCCAGCAGCTTGATACAGGGGCGTTTGGAAGATACGCAGTATTTT
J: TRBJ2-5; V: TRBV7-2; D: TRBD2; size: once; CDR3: CASSLGLAEETQYF; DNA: TGTGCCAGCAGCTTAGGACTAGCGGAAGAGACCCAGTACTTC
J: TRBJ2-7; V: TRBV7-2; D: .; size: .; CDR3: CASSSSYGSDEQYF; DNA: TGTGCCAGCAGCTCGTCCTATGGGTCTGACGAGCAGTACTTC
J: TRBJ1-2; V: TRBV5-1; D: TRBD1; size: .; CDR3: CASRGQSNYGYTF; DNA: TGCGCCAGCAGGGGACAGTCTAACTATGGCTACACCTTC
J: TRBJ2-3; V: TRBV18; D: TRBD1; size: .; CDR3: CASSFRQGSTDTQYF; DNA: TGTGCCAGCTCATTTCGACAGGGGTCGACAGATACGCAGTATTTT
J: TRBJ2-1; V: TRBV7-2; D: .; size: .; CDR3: CASSLGRLNEQFF; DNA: TGTGCCAGCAGCTTAGGCAGGCTCAATGAGCAGTTCTTC
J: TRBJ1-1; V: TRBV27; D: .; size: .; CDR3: CASRRGNLNTEAFF; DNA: TGTGCCAGCAGAAGAGGGAACTTGAACACTGAAGCTTTCTTT
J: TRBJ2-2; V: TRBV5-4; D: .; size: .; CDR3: CASSLGRGLAGELFF; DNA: TGTGCCAGCAGCTTGGGGAGGGGTCTAGCCGGGGAGCTGTTTTTT
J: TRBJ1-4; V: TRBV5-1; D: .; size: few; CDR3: CASSTDTTNEKLFF; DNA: TGCGCCAGCAGCACCGACACAACTAATGAAAAACTGTTTTTT
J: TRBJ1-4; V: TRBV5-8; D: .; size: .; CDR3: CASSLGLETSEKLFF; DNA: TGTGCCAGCAGCTTGGGTTTGGAGACTTCTGAAAAACTGTTTTTT
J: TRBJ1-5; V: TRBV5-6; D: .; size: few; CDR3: CASSLVVPLSNQPQHF; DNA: TGTGCCAGCAGCTTGGTAGTACCCTTAAGCAATCAGCCCCAGCATTTT
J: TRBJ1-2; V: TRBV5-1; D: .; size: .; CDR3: CASSLTGTTNYGYTF; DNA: TGCGCCAGCAGCTTAACCGGGACAACTAACTATGGCTACACCTTC
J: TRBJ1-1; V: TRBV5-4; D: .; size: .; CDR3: CASSWGMGNTEAFF; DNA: TGTGCCAGCAGCTGGGGAATGGGTAACACTGAAGCTTTCTTT
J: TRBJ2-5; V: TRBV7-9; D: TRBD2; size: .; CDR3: CASSFPPLLAVEETQYF; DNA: TGTGCCAGCAGCTTCCCGCCCCTTCTAGCGGTCGAAGAGACCCAGTACTTC
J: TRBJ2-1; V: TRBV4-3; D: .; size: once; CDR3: CASSQSRETYNEQFF; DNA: TGCGCCAGCAGCCAAAGTCGGGAAACCTACAATGAGCAGTTCTTC
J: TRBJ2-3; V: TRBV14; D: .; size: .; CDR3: CASSPKGTTQYF; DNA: TGTGCCAGCAGCCCAAAAGGGACCACGCAGTATTTT
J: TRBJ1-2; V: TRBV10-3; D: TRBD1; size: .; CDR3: CAISLTGGNYGYTF; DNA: TGTGCCATCAGTCTGACAGGGGGCAACTATGGCTACACCTTC
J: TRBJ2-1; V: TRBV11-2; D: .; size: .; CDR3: CASSLEIARINEQFF; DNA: TGTGCCAGCAGCTTAGAGATCGCGCGGATTAATGAGCAGTTCTTC
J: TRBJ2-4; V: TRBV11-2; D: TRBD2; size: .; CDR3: CASSPGTSKSNIQYF; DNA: TGTGCCAGCAGCCCCGGGACTAGCAAGTCGAACATTCAGTACTTC
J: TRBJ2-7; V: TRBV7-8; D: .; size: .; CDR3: CASSLGIQQYF; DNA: TGTGCCAGCAGCTTGGGGATTCAGCAGTACTTC
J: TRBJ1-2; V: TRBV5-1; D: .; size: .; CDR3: CASSSTGEGYTF; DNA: TGCGCCAGCAGCTCAACTGGTGAGGGCTACACCTTC
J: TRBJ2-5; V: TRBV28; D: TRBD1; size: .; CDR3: CASSRLRTGGETQYF; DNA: TGTGCCAGCAGCCGCTTGCGGACAGGGGGGGAGACCCAGTACTTC
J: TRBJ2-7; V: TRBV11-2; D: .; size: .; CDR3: CASSTRGDSFKDEQYF; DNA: TGTGCCAGCAGCACCCGGGGGGACAGCTTTAAGGACGAGCAGTACTTC
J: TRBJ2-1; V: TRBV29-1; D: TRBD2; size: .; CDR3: CSAPGLTSGRIRGEQFF; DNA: TGCAGCGCCCCCGGGCTAACTAGCGGGAGAATTCGTGGTGAGCAGTTCTTC
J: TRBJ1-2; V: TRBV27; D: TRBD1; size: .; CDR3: CASSSRAGGANGYTF; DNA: TGTGCCAGCAGCTCCCGGGCAGGGGGCGCCAATGGCTACACCTTC
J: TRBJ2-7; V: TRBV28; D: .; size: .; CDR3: CASRQYGTFYEQYF; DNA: TGTGCCAGCAGACAATACGGGACCTTCTACGAGCAGTACTTC
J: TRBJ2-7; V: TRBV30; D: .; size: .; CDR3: CAWSVTPGGWDEQYF; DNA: TGTGCCTGGAGTGTAACCCCGGGGGGCTGGGACGAGCAGTACTTC
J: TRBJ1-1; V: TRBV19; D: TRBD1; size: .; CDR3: CASSSDRGTEAFF; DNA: TGTGCCAGTAGTTCAGACAGGGGGACTGAAGCTTTCTTT
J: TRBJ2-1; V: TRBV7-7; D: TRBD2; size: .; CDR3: CASSTGTSGNNEQFF; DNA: TGTGCCAGCAGTACCGGGACTAGCGGGAACAATGAGCAGTTCTTC
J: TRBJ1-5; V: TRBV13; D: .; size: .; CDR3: CASSLGTKLLRARNQPQHF; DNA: TGTGCCAGCAGCTTAGGGACTAAACTCCTTAGGGCCCGCAATCAGCCCCAGCATTTT
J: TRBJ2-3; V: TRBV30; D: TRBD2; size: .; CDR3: CAWTSGRAGGTDTQYF; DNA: TGTGCCTGGACTAGCGGGAGGGCCGGGGGCACAGATACGCAGTATTTT
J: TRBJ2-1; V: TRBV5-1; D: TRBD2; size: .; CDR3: CASSRASGTSDNEQFF; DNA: TGCGCCAGCAGCCGGGCTTCCGGGACTAGCGACAATGAGCAGTTCTTC
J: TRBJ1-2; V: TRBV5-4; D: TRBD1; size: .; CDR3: CASSFDRVTSYGYTF; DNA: TGTGCCAGCAGCTTCGACAGGGTGACTAGCTATGGCTACACCTTC
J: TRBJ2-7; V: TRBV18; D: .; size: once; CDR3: CASSPASMSEQYF; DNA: TGTGCCAGCTCGCCGGCAAGCATGAGCGAGCAGTACTTC
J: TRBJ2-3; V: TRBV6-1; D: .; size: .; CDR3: CASSLHPGHTQYF; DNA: TGTGCCAGCAGTCTCCACCCCGGGCATACGCAGTATTTT
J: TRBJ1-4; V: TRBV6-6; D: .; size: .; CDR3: CASSFARGAGEKLFF; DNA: TGTGCCAGCAGTTTCGCCCGGGGGGCCGGTGAAAAACTGTTTTTT
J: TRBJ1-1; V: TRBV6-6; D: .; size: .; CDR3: CASSSPGIPEAFF; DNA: TGTGCCAGCAGTTCACCAGGGATACCTGAAGCTTTCTTT
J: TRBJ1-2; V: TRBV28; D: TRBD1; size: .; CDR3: CASSLFQGAGYGYTF; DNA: TGTGCCAGCAGTTTATTCCAGGGGGCTGGCTATGGCTACACCTTC